The following is a T cell receptor (beta chain) sequence with its context. An end of the junction does not agree with germline; a read error may underlie this. Original methodology: It was from reference gene primer amplification that nucleated cell counts were estimated. Generated by immunoSEQ multiplex PCR, the TCRdb table keeps only in-frame clones and is missing some. V, J and clone size are taken as reported in that table, and D and trimming were inferred from the DNA itself. The sample has 200,000 to 250,000 clones; over 70% are singletons. This sample is part of a study of blood T cell repertoires in COVID-19. The wider study: COVID-19 samples, acute and convalescent, were from the United States, Italy and Spain. PBMCs, B-cell-depleted T cells, or T cells provided the cDNA or gDNA that made up the material.

Material: peripheral blood. This sequence was found in a woman in her 70s with acute or convalescent COVID-19.

CDR3 amino acids: CASSQRAAGTGDKEQFF. The DNA for the CDR3 is TGTGCCAGCAGCCAAAGGGCCGCCGGGACAGGGGACAAAGAGCAGTTCTTC. This chain joins TRBV14 and TRBJ2-1; 10 bases fit TRBD1. The CDR3 sequence is 17 residues long. Germline V gives CDR1 SGHDN, CDR2 FVKESK.